This T cell receptor (beta chain) was profiled in a study of blood T cells in healthy people across ages. Study in general: Roughly one uniquely barcoded beta molecule per two T cells was captured. Overall study findings and caveats: Across samples, TCR beta diversity tracked strongly with naive T cell percentage. Calculation of diversity from one million T cells yielded estimates considered to be underestimates.

Sample-barcoded 5' priming and a J-beta primer mix drove a second PCR of about 7 to 12 cycles. TCRdb processed the 5' RACE reads anew with MiXCR; each CDR3 protein has one entry. The sample shows approximately 1.5 million distinct CDR3 sequences, roughly a third of them seen only once. Comments on this clonotype: Its target is unknown.

Trimming at V came to 7 bases and at J to 10 bases, leaving 15 bases not matched to a gene. This CDR3 contains 14 residues. The specimen was blood. The receptor was derived from a woman aged 25 to 39 in good health. The chain employs TRBV12-3 or TRBV12-4 and TRBJ1-1; TRBD1 matches at 7 bases. CDR3 residues: CASTPGGGSWGAFF. CDR3 DNA sequence: TGTGCCAGCACTCCAGGGGGAGGCTCCTGGGGAGCTTTCTTT.